The sequence of this T cell receptor beta chain was determined in a study of blood T cell repertoires in COVID-19. The wider study: Both acute and convalescent COVID-19 samples were obtained from the United States, Italy and Spain. The cDNA or gDNA used as material had been derived from T cells, B-cell-depleted T cells, or PBMCs.

In the authors' workflow: By means of reference gene primer amplification, nucleated cell counts were estimated. The protocol was immunoSEQ multiplex PCR, while the TCRdb copy is restricted to in-frame clones and leaves out a portion. V and J calls and clone size are given by that table; D and trimming were obtained from the DNA. Altogether some 200,000 clones are present, around nine tenths being singletons, with the ten largest covering around 1.5%. Germline trimming cut 4 bases from V and 7 bases from J; bases unmatched to any gene: 9. The CDR3 spans 14 residues. Germline CDR1 is SGHTA and CDR2 is FQGNSA.

J is TRBJ2-7 and V is TRBV7-2; 8 bases are shared with TRBD2. Sequenced sample: peripheral blood. The sequence came from a man younger than 30 with active or convalescent COVID-19. CDR3 region: CASSSPPGGGEQYF. CDR3 DNA: TGTGCCAGCAGCTCCCCCCCCGGGGGGGGAGAGCAGTACTTC.